The sequence of this TCR beta chain was determined in a study of T-cell reconstitution after alpha-beta-depleted transplantation in children (dated by TCRdb to between 2015 and 2016). Background on the whole study: T-cell immune reconstitution after TCRalphabeta/CD19-depleted allogeneic hematopoietic cell transplantation in children was quantitatively tracked in the study by means of TCR repertoire profiling.

In regard to this clonotype: Its antigen remains undetermined. No much larger clonotype is one base removed from it; base qualities were not supplied.

To prepare the library, PCR was applied. Sequencing relied on an Illumina HiSeq 2500. TCR libraries were prepared with molecular barcoding, using unique molecular identifiers to normalize TCRbeta repertoire quantification. TCRdb cleaned the public reads at Q25 with fastp, built clones with MiXCR and kept in-frame beta chains. Identical CDR3 protein sequences are pooled into one entry, listed with their most common genes and DNA. The sample table holds fewer than 400,000 distinct CDR3 sequences, of which about a fifth were seen once. Clones ranked in the top ten supply around 4% of the sample. The CDR3 covers 14 residues, taking in both the cysteine and the phenylalanine. The kept DNA is CDR3 alone, 42 bases in frame from the first base. Relative to germline, V is missing 10 bases and J is missing 5 bases, with 6 bases of the junction outside any gene match.

This chain joins TRBV12-3 or TRBV12-4 to TRBJ2-5; the central 14 bases match TRBD2. The input for sequencing was PBMCs from the stem cell graft donor, taken from the stem cell graft. This clonotype was obtained from a human donor who donated a stem cell graft to a child with acute myeloid leukemia. For the CDR3, the sequence is CATTSGRAGETQYF. The DNA is TGTGCCACGACTAGCGGGAGGGCCGGGGAGACCCAGTACTTC.